This paragraph reports one T cell receptor (beta chain). This sample is part of a study of STAT5B mutations in CD4+ large granular lymphocyte leukemia. The CDR3 spans 13 residues. Germline V gives CDR1 SGHDT, CDR2 YYEEEE. The V end lost 0 bases, the J end lost 4 bases, and 7 bases lay between the germline ends. The repertoire was sequenced with immunoSEQ multiplex PCR; TCRdb's copy has only in-frame clones and lacks some. The profile shows 28,000 or so clones, over 70% of them singletons. The TCR originated in a human donor in good health. J is TRBJ2-5 and V is TRBV5-6, with D hard to call. The sample was CD4+ T cells from blood buffy coats. The CDR3 bases are TGTGCCAGCAGCTTGGTGATGGTAGAGACCCAGTACTTC. It translates to CASSLVMVETQYF.